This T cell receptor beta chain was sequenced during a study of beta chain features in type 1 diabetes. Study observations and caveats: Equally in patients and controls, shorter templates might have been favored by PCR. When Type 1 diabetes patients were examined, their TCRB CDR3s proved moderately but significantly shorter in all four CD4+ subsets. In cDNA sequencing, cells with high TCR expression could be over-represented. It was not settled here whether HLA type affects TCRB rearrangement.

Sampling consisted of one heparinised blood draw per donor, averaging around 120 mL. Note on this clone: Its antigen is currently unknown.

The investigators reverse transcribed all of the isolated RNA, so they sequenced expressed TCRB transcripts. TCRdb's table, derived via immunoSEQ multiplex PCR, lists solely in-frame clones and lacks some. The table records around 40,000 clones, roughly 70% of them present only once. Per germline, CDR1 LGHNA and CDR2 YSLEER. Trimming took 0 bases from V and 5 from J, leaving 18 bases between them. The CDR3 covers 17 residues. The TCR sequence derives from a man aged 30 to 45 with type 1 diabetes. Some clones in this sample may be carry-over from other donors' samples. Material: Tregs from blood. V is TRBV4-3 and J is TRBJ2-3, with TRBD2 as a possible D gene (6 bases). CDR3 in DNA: TGCGCCAGCAGCCAAGAGGCTTTCGGGGGAGTGGGAGATACGCAGTATTTT. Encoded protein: CASSQEAFGGVGDTQYF.